The rows below give T cell receptor beta chains drawn from one sample of a study of blood T cell repertoires in COVID-19. The data were produced by immunoSEQ multiplex PCR, yet TCRdb's version contains in-frame clones alone and is incomplete. The profile shows over 200,000 clones, approximately 90% of them singletons. The sample consisted of PBMCs or T cells enriched from blood (not recorded which). These TCRs come from a man aged 25 to 40 who had recovered from COVID-19. The CDR3 runs from the conserved cysteine through the conserved F or W.

length: 18; V: TRBV10-1; CDR3: CATGPGLAGSPTYNEQFF
length: 13; V: TRBV5-4; CDR3: CASRVDSDYGYTF
length: 14; V: TRBV19; CDR3: CASTSSGGNQPQHF
length: 14; V: TRBV28; CDR3: CASREQGMNTEAFF
length: 15; V: TRBV24-1; CDR3: CATSDSGQGTEKLFF
length: 14; V: TRBV5-1; CDR3: CASSLGQGIYEQYF
length: 13; V: TRBV20-1; CDR3: CSASLDRGGGYTF
length: 16; V: TRBV18; CDR3: CASSPIAGVGTGELFF
length: 15; V: TRBV11-2; CDR3: CASSQVAGGSEKLFF
length: 14; V: TRBV3-1/TRBV3-2; CDR3: CASSPRDRAAEAFF
length: 15; V: TRBV7-8; CDR3: CASSLIGQASYEQYF
length: 13; V: TRBV6-5; CDR3: CASSSPGNTEAFF
length: 14; V: TRBV2; CDR3: CASSDSEAISPLHF
length: 16; V: TRBV6-2/TRBV6-3; CDR3: CASSYPMTGAKYEQYF
length: 12; V: TRBV28; CDR3: CASSFRGETQYF
length: 16; V: TRBV4-3; CDR3: CASSLGTSGSAVTQYF
length: 15; V: TRBV4-3; CDR3: CASSQDQGFNSPLHF
length: 13; V: TRBV5-1; CDR3: CASSLERDTEAFF
length: 14; V: TRBV24-1; CDR3: CATSGNSFADTQYF
length: 13; V: TRBV7-9; CDR3: CASTTGQNYGYTF
length: 17; V: TRBV21-1; CDR3: CASSDRREAANTGELFF
length: 15; V: TRBV9; CDR3: CASSVEQGNTGELFF
length: 17; V: TRBV6-6; CDR3: CASSRQTRSSGANVLTF
length: 17; V: TRBV19; CDR3: CASSISRQGRGNTEAFF
length: 12; V: TRBV15; CDR3: CATAAGNYGYTF
length: 17; V: TRBV7-6; CDR3: CASSPNADSSYNSPLHF
length: 16; V: TRBV24-1; CDR3: CATSDQTQGFVETQYF
length: 16; V: TRBV7-8; CDR3: CASSLFWDTSGNTIYF
length: 11; V: TRBV28; CDR3: CASYGGTEAFF
length: 13; V: TRBV12-3/TRBV12-4; CDR3: CASRPDRAYGYTF
length: 16; V: TRBV15; CDR3: CATSRGEAGAREPQHF
length: 14; V: TRBV11-2; CDR3: CASSLNPGVDTQYF
length: 15; V: TRBV2; CDR3: CASRPDRVFGEKLFF
length: 14; V: TRBV10-3; CDR3: CAISEGGAADTQYF
length: 13; V: TRBV2; CDR3: CASNRAMNTEAFF
length: 14; V: TRBV10-3; CDR3: CAISDRGGDTEAFF
length: 15; V: TRBV28; CDR3: CATRHRGSGANVLTF
length: 15; V: TRBV7-2; CDR3: CASSLVVGTEETQYF
length: 16; V: TRBV6-1; CDR3: CASSEAPGWGQETQYF
length: 15; V: TRBV18; CDR3: CASSTAVGRVYGYTF
length: 17; V: TRBV7-2; CDR3: CASSLGEGVRFSSPLHF
length: 14; V: TRBV25-1; CDR3: CASSTGSSYNEQFF
length: 15; V: TRBV30; CDR3: CAWGSGRVVGNEQFF
length: 15; V: TRBV25-1; CDR3: CASSGGQGAVGELFF
length: 12; V: TRBV24-1; CDR3: CATSNSVSEQFF
length: 14; V: TRBV20-1; CDR3: CSASIDGSTDTQYF
length: 15; V: TRBV9; CDR3: CASSTRTSGTDTQYF
length: 16; V: TRBV7-9; CDR3: CASSHPPGQPSWGYTF
length: 14; V: TRBV7-7; CDR3: CASSLRQGSVEQYF
length: 15; V: TRBV7-2; CDR3: CASSDRTGRMGGYTF